This record looks at one T cell receptor beta chain sequence and its context. With 6 bases removed from V and 4 bases from J, the gap between germline ends came to 13 bases. The CDR3 runs 13 residues. Germline lookup yields CDR1 SNHLY and CDR2 FYNNEI. This entry comes from a study of blood T cell repertoires in COVID-19. Background on the study: Acute-phase and convalescent COVID-19 samples originated in the United States, Italy and Spain.

The table came from immunoSEQ multiplex PCR; TCRdb's copy has only in-frame clones and leaves some out. The data hold 70,000 to 85,000 clones, with about 82% observed a single time. This receptor was obtained from a woman older than 75 with acute or convalescent COVID-19. V gene TRBV2 combines with J gene TRBJ2-7; possibly TRBD1 for D (5 bases). The specimen was peripheral blood. CDR3 region: CASRGFDSYEQYF. The CDR3 nucleotides read TGTGCCAGCAGGGGGTTTGACAGTTACGAGCAGTACTTC.